The sequence of this T cell receptor beta chain was determined in a study of blood T cell repertoires in COVID-19. Overall study context: Whether acute or convalescent, the COVID-19 samples came from the United States, Italy and Spain. The cDNA or gDNA used as material had been derived from T cells, B-cell-depleted T cells, or PBMCs.

In the authors' methods: The assay estimated nucleated cells by amplifying reference gene primers. Data came from immunoSEQ multiplex PCR; TCRdb stores just in-frame clones and leaves some out. V and J calls and clone size are as listed in that table; D and trimming were resolved from the DNA. This repertoire shows approximately 65,000 clones, about 81% found once; its top ten account for 15% to 17%. The CDR3 is 17 residues long. Deletions cut 2 bases from V and 3 bases from J, with 18 bases between. Germline lookup yields CDR1 SGHTA and CDR2 FQGNSA. This TCR derives from a man older than 75 with acute or convalescent COVID-19. The chain uses TRBV7-2 and TRBJ2-3, with D possibly TRBD2 on 6 matching bases. Sequenced material: peripheral blood. The DNA for the CDR3 is TGTGCCAGCAGCTTAAAGTATGGTGGCGGGAAAACAGATACGCAGTATTTT. Translating it yields CASSLKYGGGKTDTQYF.